One and the same sample provided the 30 T cell receptor beta chains below, sequenced in a study of T cells in Graves' hyperthyroidism and ophthalmopathy. Researchers amplified the TCR beta CDR3 regions from RNA transcripts. The HTBI primer set was used in a first-round RT-PCR of the TCR CDR3. Each CDR3 protein is one row after TCRdb ran MiXCR on the multiplex PCR reads. In the table there are 500,000 to 750,000 distinct CDR3 sequences, 14% of which are singletons. Material: blood. Receptor source: a woman younger than 35 with Graves' ophthalmopathy.

At least ten counts were recorded for this clonotype. The V call is TRBV27, the J call TRBJ2-2, with D tentatively TRBD1 (5 bases). The CDR3 is 18 amino acids. V was cut by 5 bases and J by 3 bases, with 22 bases left in between. The germline gives CDR1 MNHEY, CDR2 SMNVEV (reference sequence). CDR3 coding DNA: TGTGCCAGCAGTAGGTACGGCAGGGTATTTTCGGACACCGGGGAGCTGTTTTTT. Translated: CASSRYGRVFSDTGELFF.

In its sample, this clonotype was seen many times. The chain is built from TRBV24-1 and TRBJ1-1; a possible D gene is TRBD1 (5 bases). The V and J ends lost 5 bases and 5 bases respectively, with 8 bases between them. The CDR3 is 12 amino acids. Per germline, CDR1 KGHDR and CDR2 SFDVKD. The CDR3: CATSAGATEAFF. The CDR3, as DNA: TGTGCCACCAGTGCTGGGGCGACTGAAGCTTTCTTT.

This clonotype was seen ten or more times. This chain connects TRBV30 to TRBJ1-1; D perhaps matches TRBD1 (5 bases). This CDR3 is built from 13 residues. The germline V gene encodes CDR1 GTSNPN and CDR2 SVGIG (reference sequence). V gave up 1 base and J gave up 0 bases, with 6 bases separating them. The CDR3 is CAWSEGMNTEAFF. The CDR3 DNA sequence: TGTGCCTGGAGTGAGGGGATGAACACTGAAGCTTTCTTT.

This clonotype has at least ten counts. This rearrangement joins TRBV12-3 or TRBV12-4 to TRBJ1-1; no firm D call. Trimming removed 6 bases at V and 2 bases at J, with 10 bases between. The CDR3 covers 13 residues. CDR3 in DNA: TGTGCCAGCAGGGAAGACTATAACACTGAAGCTTTCTTT. It encodes CASREDYNTEAFF.

This clonotype was seen ten or more times. The V and J genes are TRBV4-1 and TRBJ1-4; a weak D match, TRBD1 (6 bases). Germline V CDR1 and CDR2: MGHRA, YSYEKL. V lost 4 bases, J lost 0 bases, and 12 bases lay in between. CDR3 length: 16 amino acids. The CDR3 DNA is TGCGCCAGCAGCCCCGGACGGACAGCAACTAATGAAAAACTGTTTTTT. This gives the protein CASSPGRTATNEKLFF.

This clonotype was detected many times. The chain carries TRBV6-1 and TRBJ2-7; TRBD2 agrees at 8 bases. J lost 2 bases, V lost 8 bases, and 8 bases had no gene match. The CDR3 runs 14 residues. Germline V gives CDR1 MNHNS, CDR2 SASEGT. This CDR3 reads CASFSGSPPYEQYF. Here the CDR3 DNA reads TGTGCCAGCTTCAGCGGGAGTCCCCCCTACGAGCAGTACTTC.

This clonotype was counted at least ten times. V is TRBV12-3 or TRBV12-4 and J is TRBJ1-5, with a possible D match to TRBD1 (5 bases). V lost 3 bases, J lost 1 base, and 10 bases lay in between. The CDR3 consists of 15 residues. The CDR3 reads CASSFQGWSNQPQHF. The CDR3 nucleotides read TGTGCCAGCAGTTTTCAGGGTTGGAGCAATCAGCCCCAGCATTTT.

This clonotype occurred many times. The chain is built from TRBV5-4 and TRBJ2-5; no clear D. The germline V and J ends were trimmed by 3 bases and 2 bases, with 14 bases remaining between them. Germline CDR1 reads SGHNT; CDR2 reads YYREEE (reference sequence). The CDR3 is 15 amino acids. CDR3 residues: CASSSSAGIQETQYF. The DNA for the CDR3 is TGTGCCAGCAGCTCAAGTGCAGGCATTCAAGAGACCCAGTACTTC. Filled out from reference TRBV5-4 and TRBJ2-5, the complete variable domain reads ETGVTQSPTHLIKTRGQQVTLRCSSQSGHNTVSWYQQALGQGPQFIFQYYREEENGRGNFPPRFSGLQFPNYSSELNVNALELDDSALYLCASSSSAGIQETQYFGPGTRLLVL.

This clonotype was recorded many times. The J gene is TRBJ2-1, the V gene TRBV11-3, with 10 bases aligning to TRBD2. Germline V lookup: CDR1 SGHNT, CDR2 YENEEA. The CDR3 length is 14 residues. The J segment lost 8 bases and the V segment lost 6 bases, leaving 7 bases of the junction unmatched. DNA of the CDR3: TGTGCCAGCAGAGCTAGCGGGAGTGGCGATGAGCAGTTCTTC. The encoded protein is CASRASGSGDEQFF.

This clonotype was picked up many times. Here the CDR3 reads CASSFSNLGTEAFF. CDR3 nucleotides: TGTGCCAGCAGTTTCAGTAATCTAGGCACTGAAGCTTTCTTT. This chain connects TRBV27 to TRBJ1-1, with D unresolved. Germline CDR1 is MNHEY and CDR2 is SMNVEV (reference sequence). V lost 3 bases to trimming and J lost 4 bases, with 12 bases between them. This CDR3 contains 14 residues.

The rearrangement links TRBV6-1 to TRBJ2-1, with 14 positions matching TRBD2. The CDR3 is made up of 14 amino acids. Germline CDR1 is MNHNS and CDR2 is SASEGT. J lost 7 bases, V lost 4 bases, and 0 bases had no gene match. CDR3 sequence reads: CASSGLAGGNEQFF. The CDR3 region has the DNA TGTGCCAGCAGTGGACTAGCGGGGGGGAATGAGCAGTTCTTC.

This clonotype was counted many times. The rearrangement uses TRBV5-1 and TRBJ2-7, with D possibly matching TRBD1 (6 bases). The CDR3 is 15 amino acids. V was trimmed by 4 bases and J by 3 bases, leaving 17 bases between them. Germline values: CDR1 SGHRS, CDR2 YFSETQ. Here the CDR3 DNA reads TGCGCCAGCAGCAGGGGACAAGATAAGTACTACGAGCAGTACTTC. This encodes CASSRGQDKYYEQYF. Based on the CDR3 plus reference TRBV5-1 and TRBJ2-7, the full variable domain is KAGVTQTPRYLIKTRGQQVTLSCSPISGHRSVSWYQQTPGQGLQFLFEYFSETQRNKGNFPGRFSGRQFSNSRSEMNVSTLELGDSALYLCASSRGQDKYYEQYFGPGTRLTVT.

This clonotype came up a few times. The chain is built from TRBV3-1 and TRBJ2-1; D is possibly TRBD2 (6 bases). The germline gives CDR1 LGHDT, CDR2 YNNKEL (reference sequence). The CDR3 has 18 residues. Trimming cost V 0 bases and J 7 bases, with 22 bases left between them. The CDR3, as DNA: TGTGCCAGCAGCCAAGAGCCGTTCCTGGTTGCGGGAACGAATGAGCAGTTCTTC. Amino acids: CASSQEPFLVAGTNEQFF.

The CDR3 sequence is CASSRRRGTETQYF. The CDR3 region has the DNA TGTGCCAGCAGCCGGCGTCGGGGCACGGAGACCCAGTACTTC. The chain uses TRBV9 and TRBJ2-5; TRBD1 or TRBD2 may be the D gene (5 bases each). Trimming shortened V by 4 bases and J by 5 bases, and 15 bases separated the two germline ends. The CDR3 is 14 residues long. Per the germline V gene, CDR1 is SGDLS and CDR2 is YYNGEE.

This clonotype has only one observation. The rearrangement uses TRBV27 and TRBJ2-7, with TRBD2 matching 8 bases. The CDR3 contains 15 residues. J gave up 7 bases and V 5 bases, and 13 bases lay outside the gene matches. Germline V CDR1 and CDR2: MNHEY, SMNVEV (reference sequence). CDR3 bases: TGTGCCAGCAGTCCCTCCGGGGCGGGAGGCCGGGAGCAGTACTTC. Amino acid sequence: CASSPSGAGGREQYF.

The chain couples TRBV4-1 to TRBJ2-2; TRBD1 matches 7 bases. The J segment lost 4 bases and the V segment lost 2 bases, leaving 7 bases of the junction unmatched. The CDR3 consists of 16 residues. CDR1 MGHRA and CDR2 YSYEKL come from the germline V gene. CDR3 nucleotide sequence: TGCGCCAGCAGCCAAAGGGGACAGTCTAGCACCGGGGAGCTGTTTTTT. It encodes CASSQRGQSSTGELFF.

In its sample, this clonotype was seen a few times. The chain couples TRBV4-3 to TRBJ2-5; D is tentatively TRBD1 or TRBD2 (6 bases each). There are 15 residues in the CDR3. Trimming removed 3 bases at V and 3 bases at J, with 14 bases between. Per germline, CDR1 LGHNA and CDR2 YSLEER. Written as DNA, the CDR3 is TGCGCCAGCAGCCAGCAAATGGGGGGCGAAGAGACCCAGTACTTC. Its protein is CASSQQMGGEETQYF.

There are many counts of this clonotype. The chain couples TRBV28 to TRBJ2-1, with 7 nucleotides matching TRBD1. Germline V gives CDR1 MDHEN, CDR2 SYDVKM. The CDR3 is made up of 14 amino acids. Trimming removed 5 bases from V and 6 bases from J; junction bases left unmatched: 7. CDR3 sequence: CASSPRTGPNEQFF. In DNA form, the CDR3 reads TGTGCCAGCAGTCCTAGGACAGGTCCCAATGAGCAGTTCTTC. Variable domain in full (rest from reference TRBV28 and TRBJ2-1): DVKVTQSSRYLVKRTGEKVFLECVQDMDHENMFWYRQDPGLGLRLIYFSYDVKMKEKGDIPEGYSVSREKKERFSLILESASTNQTSMYLCASSPRTGPNEQFFGPGTRLTVL.

This clonotype was observed at least ten times. The chain combines TRBV18 with TRBJ1-4; D unclear. This CDR3 comprises 13 residues. Looked up from germline, CDR1 is KGHSH and CDR2 is LQKENI. The germline V and J ends were trimmed by 8 bases and 6 bases, with 13 bases remaining between them. DNA for the CDR3: TGTGCCAGCCACGCAGCTCGCGATGAAAAACTGTTTTTT. It yields the protein CASHAARDEKLFF.

This clonotype was seen only a few times. V usage is TRBV18 and J usage is TRBJ1-1, with a tentative D call TRBD1 (6 bases). Germline-derived CDR1 and CDR2 are KGHSH and LQKENI. V lost 5 bases and J 6 bases, leaving 13 bases between the germline ends. There are 13 residues in the CDR3. The CDR3 nucleotides are TGTGCCAGCTCATCCGACAGGACCGCTGAAGCTTTCTTT. Amino acids: CASSSDRTAEAFF.

The table lists this clonotype with many counts. The CDR3 bases are TGTGCCAGCAGCCAAGAAAGAAGGTCGGCAGATACGCAGTATTTT. Encoded protein: CASSQERRSADTQYF. The J gene is TRBJ2-3, the V gene TRBV3-1; D is undetermined. From germline, CDR1 is LGHDT and CDR2 YNNKEL (reference sequence). Trimming took off 0 bases at V and 4 bases at J, with 11 bases between the two ends. The CDR3 consists of 15 residues.

The chain has TRBV27 and TRBJ2-3; 10 nucleotides agree with TRBD2. Germline V lookup: CDR1 MNHEY, CDR2 SMNVEV (reference sequence). The CDR3 extends over 17 amino acids. Unmatched junction bases numbered 9, after V lost 0 bases and J lost 6 bases. CDR3 residues: CASSLSLAGAAWDTQYF. As DNA, the CDR3 is TGTGCCAGCAGTTTATCCCTAGCGGGGGCAGCCTGGGATACGCAGTATTTT.

The table lists this clonotype with a few counts. Written as DNA, the CDR3 is TGTGCCACCAGTGCTCGCTCCTCTGGCTACACCTTC. Translated, it gives CATSARSSGYTF. This chain connects TRBV24-1 to TRBJ1-2; D call uncertain. The germline V gene has CDR1 KGHDR and CDR2 SFDVKD. With 5 bases removed from V and 7 bases from J, the gap between germline ends came to 10 bases. The CDR3 has 12 amino acids.

The J gene is TRBJ1-2, the V gene TRBV20-1; D might be TRBD1 (6 bases). Per the germline V gene, CDR1 is DFQATT and CDR2 is SNEGSKA (reference sequence). This CDR3 spans 13 amino acids. The V and J ends lost 6 bases and 6 bases respectively, with 17 bases between them. As DNA, the CDR3 is TGCAGTGCCCTACAGGGCCCAAGGGATGGCTACACCTTC. This sequence encodes CSALQGPRDGYTF.

This clonotype was counted ten times or more. The chain uses TRBV11-1 and TRBJ2-3; D is perhaps TRBD2 (5 bases). The V gene lost 8 bases and the J gene lost 9 bases, with 24 bases spanning the gap. The germline gives CDR1 SGHAT, CDR2 FQDESV (reference sequence). The CDR3 runs to 15 residues. The CDR3 nucleotides are TGTGCCAGCCGAGCGGTAGGTGCGGTAAAGAAGACGCAGTATTTT. It is translated as CASRAVGAVKKTQYF.

The table lists this clonotype with many counts. The chain joins TRBV30 to TRBJ1-5; possibly TRBD1 for D (6 bases). Germline V gene data show CDR1 as GTSNPN and CDR2 as SVGIG (reference sequence). The V gene lost 0 bases and the J gene lost 6 bases, with 18 bases spanning the gap. CDR3 length equals 16 residues. The CDR3 sequence is CAWSVRGRGNGQPQHF. Written as DNA, the CDR3 is TGTGCCTGGAGTGTACGGGGGCGAGGGAACGGTCAGCCCCAGCATTTT.

This clonotype was detected ten times or more. This chain joins TRBV7-2 and TRBJ1-5; D not certain. The germline V and J ends were trimmed by 4 bases and 7 bases, with 14 bases remaining between them. The CDR3 is 14 amino acids. The germline gives CDR1 SGHTA, CDR2 FQGNSA. The CDR3 DNA sequence: TGTGCCAGCAGCTCTCAACGGACGGGCCAGCCCCAGCATTTT. This codes for CASSSQRTGQPQHF.

This clonotype was seen only a few times. This chain joins TRBV5-1 and TRBJ2-3; no firm D call. Germline V gene lookup returns CDR1 SGHRS and CDR2 YFSETQ. Deletions cut 3 bases from V and 3 bases from J, with 17 bases between. The CDR3 spans 16 residues. The CDR3 spells CASSSGLEGFTDTQYF. The CDR3 DNA sequence: TGCGCCAGCAGCTCCGGGCTGGAAGGGTTTACAGATACGCAGTATTTT.

As for this clonotype: The junction shows a germline mismatch at one end, possibly a read error. The chain carries TRBV2 and TRBJ2-1; no firm D call. Germline V gene sequence: CDR1 SNHLY, CDR2 FYNNEI. CDR3 length: 15 residues. CDR3 loop: CTSRNLATGDNEQFF. The CDR3 DNA sequence: TGTACCAGCAGGAACTTAGCCACCGGAGACAATGAGCAGTTCTTC. Complete variable domain (other parts from reference TRBV2 and TRBJ2-1): EPEVTQTPSHQVTQMGQEVILRCVPISNHLYFYWYRQILGQKVEFLVSFYNNEISEKSEIFDDQFSVERPDGSNFTLKIRSTKLEDSAMYFCTSRNLATGDNEQFFGPGTRLTVL.

This clonotype appeared a few times. This chain joins TRBV5-1 and TRBJ2-3, with D perhaps TRBD2 (5 bases). Trimming shortened V by 4 bases and J by 6 bases, and 15 bases separated the two germline ends. There are 14 residues in the CDR3. Germline V gene lookup returns CDR1 SGHRS and CDR2 YFSETQ. CDR3 amino acids: CASSPGNFPDTQYF. The CDR3 DNA reads TGCGCCAGCAGCCCCGGGAATTTCCCGGATACGCAGTATTTT.